The 6 T cell receptor beta chains reported below all come from one sample, sequenced in a study of long-term antiretroviral therapy in people with HIV. The run of the v3.0 immunoSEQ assay was at survey level. Sequenced by immunoSEQ multiplex PCR; TCRdb stores in-frame clones only, minus some. The sample lists about 22,000 clones; 65% to 90% were seen once. Sample: unsorted PBMCs, taken 1.8 years before starting antiretroviral therapy. The receptors originated from a woman in her 30s with HIV.

The chain combines TRBV6-5 with TRBJ1-5, with TRBD1 matching over 8 bases. The germline V gene encodes CDR1 MNHEY and CDR2 SVGAGI. The CDR3 is made up of 15 amino acids. With 6 bases clipped from V and 6 bases from J, the junction kept 10 bases outside the gene matches. The CDR3 DNA is TGTGCCAGCAGCCCGGACAGGGTCGAATCTCAGCCCCAGCATTTT. Amino acids: CASSPDRVESQPQHF.

The chain couples TRBV2 to TRBJ2-7, with no clear D. CDR1 and CDR2 from the germline V gene are SNHLY and FYNNEI. V shed 8 bases and J shed 0 bases, with 8 bases lying between them. The CDR3 has 12 residues. CDR3 nucleotides: TGTGCCAGCTTTCTGGTCTCCTACGAGCAGTACTTC. Its protein is CASFLVSYEQYF. Combining the CDR3 with reference TRBV2 and TRBJ2-7 gives the whole variable domain EPEVTQTPSHQVTQMGQEVILRCVPISNHLYFYWYRQILGQKVEFLVSFYNNEISEKSEIFDDQFSVERPDGSNFTLKIRSTKLEDSAMYFCASFLVSYEQYFGPGTRLTVT.

This clone was seen only a few times. The chain joins TRBV4-1 to TRBJ1-2; D perhaps matches TRBD1 (6 bases). There are 17 residues in the CDR3. Trimming pared 0 bases from V and 2 bases from J, leaving 16 bases between. CDR1 is MGHRA and CDR2 is YSYEKL in the germline V gene. CDR3 bases: TGCGCCAGCAGCCAAGATCCGAGGGGAGGGGGGAACTATGGCTACACCTTC. Protein: CASSQDPRGGGNYGYTF.

The chain employs TRBV7-6 and TRBJ1-5; a possible D gene is TRBD1 (5 bases). The CDR3 consists of 14 residues. Looked up from germline, CDR1 is SGHVS and CDR2 is FNYEAQ. Trimming left V 5 bases short and J 5 bases short, with 13 bases between. The DNA for the CDR3 is TGTGCCAGCAGCCCGGGACGAATGGATCAGCCCCAGCATTTT. This sequence encodes CASSPGRMDQPQHF.

V gene TRBV7-2 combines with J gene TRBJ2-7, with D perhaps matching TRBD1 (5 bases). The CDR3 has 13 residues. Germline values: CDR1 SGHTA, CDR2 FQGNSA. V was cut by 5 bases and J by 1 base, with 9 bases left in between. CDR3 loop: CASSPRVSYEQYF. Here the CDR3 DNA reads TGTGCCAGCAGCCCCAGGGTATCCTACGAGCAGTACTTC. The full variable domain, with the rest looked up from reference TRBV7-2 and TRBJ2-7, is GAGVSQSPSNKVTEKGKDVELRCDPISGHTALYWYRQSLGQGLEFLIYFQGNSAPDKSGLPSDRFSAERTGGSVSTLTIQRTQQEDSAVYLCASSPRVSYEQYFGPGTRLTVT.

V gene TRBV4-1 combines with J gene TRBJ2-3; the match to TRBD2 covers 9 bases. Per the germline V gene, CDR1 is MGHRA and CDR2 is YSYEKL. After removal of 4 bases from V and 0 bases from J, the junction contained 17 bases not matched to a gene. The CDR3 loop spans 20 amino acids. The CDR3 nucleotides read TGCGCCAGCAGCCTACGGACTAAGGCCGGGACTAGCTCCAGCACAGATACGCAGTATTTT. This codes for CASSLRTKAGTSSSTDTQYF.